The T cell receptor (beta chain) under discussion was sequenced for a study of control samples from healthy donors and cancer patients. Method: immunoSEQ multiplex PCR; TCRdb's copy keeps in-frame clones and lacks some. This table has about 140,000 clones, 91% appearing once. Germline V gene sequence: CDR1 GTSNPN, CDR2 SVGIG (reference sequence). The V gene end was trimmed by 0 bases and the J gene end by 4 bases; junction bases not matched to a gene: 7. The length of the CDR3 is 16 residues. This receptor was identified in a man aged 18 to 29 in good health. Sequencing used blood. The gene calls are TRBV30 and TRBJ2-4, with 9 bases lining up with TRBD2. The CDR3 bases are TGTGCCTGGAGTGTACGGGTCCTAGCGGGGAAAAACATTCAGTACTTC. Translation gives CAWSVRVLAGKNIQYF.